The T cell receptor (beta chain) under discussion was sequenced for a study of OX40 agonist ivuxolimab in advanced cancers. Broader study findings: Dose levels from 0.1 to 3.0 mg/kg saw CD4+ and CD8+ blood T cells expand clonally by week 6.

In the case of this clone: Its target is unknown.

The V end lost 6 bases, the J end lost 8 bases, and 10 bases lay between the germline ends. The germline V gene encodes CDR1 SEHNR and CDR2 FQNEAQ (reference sequence). CDR3 size: 12 residues. Clones were sequenced by immunoSEQ multiplex PCR, and TCRdb holds only the in-frame ones, with some missing. The sample shows fewer than 85,000 clones, more than 85% of them seen only once. The chain combines TRBV7-9 with TRBJ1-4; D not resolved. This TCR was sampled from an adult with an advanced solid tumor such as melanoma, head and neck, liver or kidney cancer. The sample was CD4+ or CD8+ T cells sorted from blood, taken in a trial of the OX40 agonist ivuxolimab. CDR3 protein: CASSHPNEKLFF. Here the CDR3 DNA reads TGTGCCAGCAGTCACCCCAACGAAAAACTGTTTTTT.